What follows are 11 T cell receptor beta chains derived from one specimen sequenced in a study of blood T cell repertoires in COVID-19. The table came from immunoSEQ multiplex PCR; TCRdb's copy has only in-frame clones and leaves some out. Of some 250,000 clones in the sample, 88% are singletons; the top ten hold just under 1%. The sample consisted of peripheral blood. These receptors were taken from a woman aged 40 to 49 who had recovered from COVID-19.

The V gene is TRBV28, the J gene TRBJ1-3, with D tentatively TRBD1 (6 bases). CDR3 size: 13 residues. V was cut by 7 bases and J by 8 bases, with 15 bases left in between. The germline V gene encodes CDR1 MDHEN and CDR2 SYDVKM. The DNA for the CDR3 is TGTGCCAGCACCCTGCAGGGGTTCGACACCATATATTTT. Amino acids: CASTLQGFDTIYF.

V is TRBV9 and J is TRBJ2-3; unclear D gene. The length of the CDR3 is 13 residues. Trimming pared 4 bases from V and 0 bases from J, leaving 6 bases between. Per the germline V gene, CDR1 is SGDLS and CDR2 is YYNGEE. Here the CDR3 reads CASSPPSTDTQYF. The CDR3 coding sequence is TGTGCCAGCAGCCCCCCTAGCACAGATACGCAGTATTTT. Combining the CDR3 with reference TRBV9 and TRBJ2-3 gives the whole variable domain DSGVTQTPKHLITATGQRVTLRCSPRSGDLSVYWYQQSLDQGLQFLIQYYNGEERAKGNILERFSAQQFPDLHSELNLSSLELGDSALYFCASSPPSTDTQYFGPGTRLTVL.

The table lists this clone with a count of one. The chain has TRBV27 and TRBJ1-1, with TRBD1 matching 7 bases. This CDR3 has 12 residues. CDR1 is MNHEY and CDR2 is SMNVEV in the germline V gene (reference sequence). J gave up 5 bases and V 8 bases, and 5 bases lay outside the gene matches. CDR3 protein: CASEGRGTEAFF. The CDR3 DNA reads as TGTGCCAGCGAGGGCAGGGGGACTGAAGCTTTCTTT.

This chain uses TRBV5-1 with TRBJ2-7; D perhaps matches TRBD1 (5 bases). V shed 4 bases and J shed 2 bases, with 13 bases lying between them. Germline V gene sequence: CDR1 SGHRS, CDR2 YFSETQ. The CDR3 length is 14 residues. The CDR3 region is CASSPLGPTYEQYF. The CDR3 DNA is TGCGCCAGCAGCCCCCTGGGGCCAACCTACGAGCAGTACTTC.

The rearrangement joins TRBV7-9 to TRBJ2-2, with a possible D match to TRBD1 (5 bases). Between the trimmed V and J ends, which lost 5 bases and 3 bases, there was a span of 10 bases. This CDR3 is built from 14 residues. Per germline, CDR1 SEHNR and CDR2 FQNEAQ (reference sequence). CDR3 sequence (DNA): TGTGCCAGCAGCCCCCAGGGTGACACCGGGGAGCTGTTTTTT. Amino acid sequence: CASSPQGDTGELFF.

This sequence joins TRBV19 and TRBJ2-3, with TRBD2 identical over 8 bases. The CDR3 has 16 residues. Per germline, CDR1 LNHDA and CDR2 SQIVND (reference sequence). V lost 7 bases to trimming and J lost 1 base; unmatched junction nucleotides: 10. The CDR3 DNA follows: TGTGCCAGTACCGTCGGCGGGAGGTGGGGCACAGATACGCAGTATTTT. Translation: CASTVGGRWGTDTQYF.

V usage is TRBV6-2 or TRBV6-3 and J usage is TRBJ2-1; perhaps TRBD1 as D (5 bases). The CDR3 totals 14 residues. Trimming shortened V by 2 bases and J by 2 bases, and 7 bases separated the two germline ends. CDR1 and CDR2 (germline): MNHEY, SVGEGT. This CDR3 reads CASSYATAYNEQFF. The DNA of the CDR3 is TGTGCCAGCAGTTACGCGACAGCCTACAATGAGCAGTTCTTC.

The CDR3 DNA sequence: TGTGCCACCAGTGACCCGCGGGCGGACCAAGAGACCCAGTACTTC. Its translation: CATSDPRADQETQYF. The genes are TRBV24-1 and TRBJ2-5; perhaps TRBD2 as D (5 bases). Germline-derived CDR1 and CDR2 are KGHDR and SFDVKD. The ends were cut back, 4 bases at V and 0 bases at J, with 11 bases in the middle. The CDR3 spans 15 residues.

Details on this clone: Other DNA sequences in the same sample also yield this CDR3. The chain is built from TRBV5-1 and TRBJ2-5; 8 bases are shared with TRBD2. V shed 0 bases, J shed 5 bases, and the junction held 6 bases outside the gene matches. The CDR3 is 15 residues long. The germline CDR1 and CDR2 sequences are SGHRS and YFSETQ. In DNA, the CDR3 is TGCGCCAGCAGCTTGGCTGCGGGAGGCGGGGAGACCCAGTACTTC. Protein sequence: CASSLAAGGGETQYF.

The rearrangement joins TRBV19 to TRBJ2-3; D gene unclear. CDR1 LNHDA and CDR2 SQIVND come from the germline V gene (reference sequence). V lost 5 bases and J 6 bases, leaving 12 bases between the germline ends. The CDR3 consists of 13 residues. This chain's CDR3 is CASSPTAVDTQYF. The CDR3 DNA reads as TGTGCCAGTAGTCCAACCGCGGTGGATACGCAGTATTTT.

The chain employs TRBV23-1 and TRBJ2-7; D perhaps matches TRBD1 (6 bases). TRBV23-1 is assigned to the ORF class and has an uncertain function. V was cut by 0 bases and J by 0 bases, with 15 bases left in between. The CDR3 is 17 residues long. For the CDR3, the DNA is TGCGCCAGCAGTCAATCCGGGTGCAGGGGCCCCTCCTACGAGCAGTACGTC. Translation: CASSQSGCRGPSYEQYV.